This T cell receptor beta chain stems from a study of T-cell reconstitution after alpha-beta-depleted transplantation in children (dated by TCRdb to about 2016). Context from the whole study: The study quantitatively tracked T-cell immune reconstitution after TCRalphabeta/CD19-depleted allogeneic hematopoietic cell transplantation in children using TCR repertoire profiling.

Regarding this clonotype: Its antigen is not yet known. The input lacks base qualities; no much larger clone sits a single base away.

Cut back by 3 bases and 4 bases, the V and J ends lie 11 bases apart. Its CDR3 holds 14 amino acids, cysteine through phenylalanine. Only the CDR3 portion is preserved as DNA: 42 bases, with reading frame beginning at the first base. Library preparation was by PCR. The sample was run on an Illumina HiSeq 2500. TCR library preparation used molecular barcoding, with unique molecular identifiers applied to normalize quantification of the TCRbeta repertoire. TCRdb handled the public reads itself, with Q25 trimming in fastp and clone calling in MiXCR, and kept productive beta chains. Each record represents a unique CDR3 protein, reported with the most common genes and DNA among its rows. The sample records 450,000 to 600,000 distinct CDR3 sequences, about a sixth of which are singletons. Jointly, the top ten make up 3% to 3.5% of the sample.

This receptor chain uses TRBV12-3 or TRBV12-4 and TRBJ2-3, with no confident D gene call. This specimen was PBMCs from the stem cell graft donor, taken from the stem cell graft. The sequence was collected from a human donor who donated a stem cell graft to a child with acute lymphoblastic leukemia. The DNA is TGTGCCAGCAGTTTTTGGCGTCCCCCAGATACGCAGTATTTT. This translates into CASSFWRPPDTQYF.